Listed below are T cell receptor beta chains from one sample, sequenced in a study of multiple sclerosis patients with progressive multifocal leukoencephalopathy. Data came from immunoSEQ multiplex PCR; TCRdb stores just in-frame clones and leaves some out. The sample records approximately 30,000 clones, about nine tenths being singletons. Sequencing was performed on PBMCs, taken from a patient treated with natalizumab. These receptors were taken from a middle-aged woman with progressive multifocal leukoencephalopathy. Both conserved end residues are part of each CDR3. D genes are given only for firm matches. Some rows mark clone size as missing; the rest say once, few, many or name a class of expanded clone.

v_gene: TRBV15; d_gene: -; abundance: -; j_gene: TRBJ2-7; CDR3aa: CATSRDNGREQYF; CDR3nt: TGTGCCACCAGCAGAGATAACGGTCGCGAGCAGTACTTC
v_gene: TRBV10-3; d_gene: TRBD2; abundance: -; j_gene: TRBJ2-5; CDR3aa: CAISESGGLGETQYF; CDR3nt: TGTGCCATCAGTGAGTCGGGAGGGTTGGGCGAGACCCAGTACTTC
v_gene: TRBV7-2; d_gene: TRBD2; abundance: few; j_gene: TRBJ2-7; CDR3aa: CASGPGGGLYEQYF; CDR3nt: TGTGCCAGCGGACCGGGGGGTGGACTCTACGAGCAGTACTTC
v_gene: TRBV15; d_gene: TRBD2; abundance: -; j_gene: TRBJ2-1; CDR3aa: CATSRDGPWAGVGNEQFF; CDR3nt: TGTGCCACCAGCAGAGATGGGCCGTGGGCGGGAGTAGGCAATGAGCAGTTCTTC
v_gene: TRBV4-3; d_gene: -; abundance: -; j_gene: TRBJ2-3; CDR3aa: CASSQGAQAADTQYF; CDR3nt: TGCGCCAGCAGCCAAGGGGCCCAGGCAGCAGATACGCAGTATTTT
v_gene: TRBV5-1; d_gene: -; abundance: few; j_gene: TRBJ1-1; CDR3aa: CASRRFGGDTEAFF; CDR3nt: TGCGCCAGCAGAAGGTTTGGGGGGGACACTGAAGCTTTCTTT
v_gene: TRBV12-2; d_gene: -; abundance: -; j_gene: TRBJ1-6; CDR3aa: CASLEAGRGSPLHF; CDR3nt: TGTGCAAGTTTAGAGGCAGGGCGGGGGTCACCCCTCCACTTT
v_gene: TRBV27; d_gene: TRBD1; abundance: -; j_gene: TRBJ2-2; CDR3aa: CASKPLSGTEREWNTGELFF; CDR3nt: TGTGCCAGCAAACCCCTCTCCGGGACAGAGCGAGAATGGAACACCGGGGAGCTGTTTTTT
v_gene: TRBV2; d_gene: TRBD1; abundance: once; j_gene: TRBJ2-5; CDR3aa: CASSSYRGETQYF; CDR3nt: TGTGCCAGCAGTTCTTACAGGGGAGAGACCCAGTACTTC
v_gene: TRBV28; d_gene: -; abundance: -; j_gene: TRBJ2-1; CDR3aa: CASSLPSYNEQFF; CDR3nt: TGTGCCAGCAGTTTACCCTCCTACAATGAGCAGTTCTTC
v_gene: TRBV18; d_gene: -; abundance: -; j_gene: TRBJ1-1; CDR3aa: CASSPTVRSGTLNTEAFF; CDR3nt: TGTGCCAGCTCCCCGACCGTCAGATCCGGGACACTTAACACTGAAGCTTTCTTT
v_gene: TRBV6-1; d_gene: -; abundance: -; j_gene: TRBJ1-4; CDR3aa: CASSEVKDRGGEKLFF; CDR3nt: TGTGCCAGCAGTGAAGTAAAGGACCGCGGCGGGGAAAAACTGTTTTTT
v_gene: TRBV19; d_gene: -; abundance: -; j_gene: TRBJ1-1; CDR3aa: CASSLEGVGAFF; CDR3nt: TGTGCCAGTAGTCTCGAGGGTGTGGGGGCTTTCTTT